This T cell receptor (beta chain) was captured by sequencing in a study of regulatory and conventional T cells in RAG deficiency. General study points: Sorted Omenn CD25-high CD127-low cells may not be bona fide Tregs. Patient subsets had shorter CDR3s; Omenn Treg-Tconv overlap exceeded 80%. Compared with controls, unique Treg TCR beta sequences dropped roughly 100-fold in Omenn syndrome and CID/AS.

Sequencing was performed with immunoSEQ multiplex PCR; in TCRdb, only in-frame clones are kept and a portion is missing. The sample consists of under 7,000 clones, about 90% of them appearing once. Concerning this clone: No antigen is known for it.

Patients had RAG deficiency: one SCID, two Omenn, five CID/atypical SCID. The source material was CD8+ T cells sorted from blood. This clonotype originated in a human donor with RAG deficiency presenting as severe combined immunodeficiency.

The CDR3 loop is CASSVGGTGDYEQYF. The DNA for the CDR3 is TGTGCCAGCAGCGTAGGGGGGACAGGGGACTACGAGCAGTACTTC. The gene calls are TRBV9 and TRBJ2-7, with 10 nucleotides matching TRBD1. Germline V gene sequence: CDR1 SGDLS, CDR2 YYNGEE. Trimming cost V 0 bases and J 3 bases; bases outside gene matches: 3. The CDR3 consists of 15 residues. The full variable domain, completed using reference TRBV9 and TRBJ2-7, is DSGVTQTPKHLITATGQRVTLRCSPRSGDLSVYWYQQSLDQGLQFLIQYYNGEERAKGNILERFSAQQFPDLHSELNLSSLELGDSALYFCASSVGGTGDYEQYFGPGTRLTVT.